The present T cell receptor beta chain was sequenced within a study of T cell repertoires in cytomegalovirus infection (dated by TCRdb to between 2018 and 2020). At the level of the whole study: Peptide stimulations targeted recently identified HLA-C-restricted CMV epitopes, whose presentation resists viral immunomodulation, together with well-studied HLA-B-restricted epitopes. Because public TCR beta signatures pointed to carriage of CMV infection together with the matching HLA type, the HLA type of each donor mattered for the analysis.

Sequenced using an Illumina HiSeq 1500. TCRdb handled the public reads itself, with Q25 trimming in fastp and clone calling in MiXCR, and kept productive beta chains. Every entry covers one CDR3 protein and lists the most common genes and DNA from its rows. This sample is represented by 550,000 to 700,000 distinct CDR3 sequences; approximately 40% of them were singletons. The top ten hold about 46% of the sample. The treatment or condition label corresponds to: in vitro stimulation with specific CMV peptide epitopes to enrich CMV-specific T cells. A few counts support this clonotype. What antigen it recognizes has not been identified. No clone much larger than this one lies a single base away; base qualities are absent. CDR1 and CDR2 were assigned from the germline V gene as MNHEY and SVGEGT. V was cut back by 4 bases and J by 4 bases, leaving a gap of 8 bases between them. The CDR3 runs 13 amino acids, cysteine and phenylalanine included. The kept DNA is CDR3 alone, 39 bases in frame from the first base.

Overall results and qualifications from the work: The ex vivo response was dominated by HLA-C-restricted CMV-specific TCR beta clonotypes, which also provided the single most frequent clonotype in two of eight donors. In both this cohort and an independent cohort of more than 350 donors, the cumulative frequency of public TCR beta family members distinguished carriers of CMV infection plus the relevant HLA type.

The sequence links TRBV6-2 or TRBV6-3 to TRBJ2-1, and the D gene may be TRBD2, 5 bases matching. Sequences were derived from cultured PBMCs, sampled from culture after CMV antigen stimulation. The clonotype was recovered from a human donor in good health (CMV status not recorded). Some clones in this sample may be carry-over from other donors' samples. The nucleotides are TGTGCCAGCAGTTCCGAGGGTTACAATGAGCAGTTCTTC. It translates as CASSSEGYNEQFF.